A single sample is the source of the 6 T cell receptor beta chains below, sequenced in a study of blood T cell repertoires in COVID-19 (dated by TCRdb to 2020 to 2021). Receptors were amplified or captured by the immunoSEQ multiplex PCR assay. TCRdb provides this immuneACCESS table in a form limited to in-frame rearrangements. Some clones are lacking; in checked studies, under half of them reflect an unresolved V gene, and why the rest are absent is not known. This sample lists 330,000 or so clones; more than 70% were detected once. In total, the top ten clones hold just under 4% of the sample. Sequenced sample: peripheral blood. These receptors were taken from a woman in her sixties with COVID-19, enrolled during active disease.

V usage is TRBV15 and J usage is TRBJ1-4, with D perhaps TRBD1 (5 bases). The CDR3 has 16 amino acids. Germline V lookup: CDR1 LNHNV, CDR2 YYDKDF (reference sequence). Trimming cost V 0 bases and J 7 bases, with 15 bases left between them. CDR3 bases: TGTGCCACCAGCAGAGACCCGCTGGGGGGAGGTGAAAAACTGTTTTTT. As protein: CATSRDPLGGGEKLFF.

CDR3 nucleotide sequence: TGTGCCAGCAGCGCCCGCGGGTCTGGAAACACCATATATTTT. The encoded protein is CASSARGSGNTIYF. This chain links TRBV27 with TRBJ1-3; D ambiguous. V lost 6 bases and J 1 base, leaving 10 bases between the germline ends. This CDR3 is built from 14 residues. Germline CDR1 is MNHEY and CDR2 is SMNVEV (reference sequence).

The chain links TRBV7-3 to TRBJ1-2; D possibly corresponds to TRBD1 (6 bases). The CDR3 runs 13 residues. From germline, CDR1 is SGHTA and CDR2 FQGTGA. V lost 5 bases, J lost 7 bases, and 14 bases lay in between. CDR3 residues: CASSLIRGGGYTF. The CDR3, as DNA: TGTGCCAGCAGCCTCATCAGGGGTGGTGGCTACACCTTC.

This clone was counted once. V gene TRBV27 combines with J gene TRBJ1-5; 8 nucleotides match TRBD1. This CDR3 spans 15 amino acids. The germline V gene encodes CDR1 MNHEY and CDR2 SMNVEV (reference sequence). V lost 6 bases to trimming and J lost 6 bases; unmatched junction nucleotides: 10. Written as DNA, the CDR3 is TGTGCCAGCAGCGACAGGGGACCCCATGCTCAGCCCCAGCATTTT. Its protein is CASSDRGPHAQPQHF.

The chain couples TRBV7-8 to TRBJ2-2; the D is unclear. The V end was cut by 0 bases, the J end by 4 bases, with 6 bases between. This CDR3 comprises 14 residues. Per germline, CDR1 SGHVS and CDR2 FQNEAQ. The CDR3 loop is CASSLALITGELFF. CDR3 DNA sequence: TGTGCCAGCAGCTTAGCTCTTATCACCGGGGAGCTGTTTTTT.

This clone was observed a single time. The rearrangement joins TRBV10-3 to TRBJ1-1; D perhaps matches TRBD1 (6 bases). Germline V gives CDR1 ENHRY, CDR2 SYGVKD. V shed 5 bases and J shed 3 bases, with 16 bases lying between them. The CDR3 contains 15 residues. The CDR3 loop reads CAISPRGGGDTEAFF. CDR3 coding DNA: TGTGCCATCAGTCCGAGGGGGGGAGGTGACACTGAAGCTTTCTTT.